This T cell receptor beta chain stems from a study of T cell repertoires in cytomegalovirus infection. At the level of the study: CMV infection plus the matching HLA type was flagged by public TCR beta signatures. Notes on the study in general: Frequencies of public TCR beta families were cumulated, and this identified carriers of CMV plus the relevant HLA. What dominated the ex vivo response were HLA-C-restricted CMV-specific TCR beta clonotypes.

Via MiXCR, TCRdb re-called the reads, giving one row per CDR3 protein. The data hold 400,000 or so distinct CDR3 sequences, with 15% to 20% observed a single time. Notes on this clonotype: Its specificity is unknown.

This CDR3 region has 15 residues. Germline V lookup: CDR1 MNHNY, CDR2 SVGAGI (reference sequence). The trim removed 6 bases at V and 0 bases at J, leaving 5 bases unmatched. The TCR sequence derives from a human donor in good health (CMV status not recorded). Some clones in this sample may be carry-over from other donors' samples. This chain uses TRBV6-6 with TRBJ2-1; 7 bases line up with TRBD2. Sequenced material: PBMCs. The chain's CDR3 is CASSQTSFSYNEQFF. The DNA of the CDR3 is TGTGCCAGCAGCCAGACTAGCTTCTCCTACAATGAGCAGTTCTTC.